Following are 19 T cell receptor beta chains from one sample sequenced in a study of blood T cell repertoires in COVID-19. Here immunoSEQ multiplex PCR was the method, and the copy in TCRdb shows in-frame clones only, minus some. The repertoire holds 350,000 or so clones, with under 95% as singletons. Sequencing input: PBMCs or T cells enriched from blood (not recorded which). The receptors stem from a young woman who had recovered from COVID-19.

CDR3 nucleotides: TGTGCCAGAAGCCGACGGGATGGCTACACCTTC. Translation gives CARSRRDGYTF. The V gene is TRBV5-3, the J gene TRBJ1-2, with D unclear. TRBV5-3 is designated an ORF whose function remains uncertain. The CDR3 runs to 11 residues. The V and J ends lost 4 bases and 6 bases respectively, with 7 bases between them.

Remarks on this clone: The junction departs from germline at one end; a sequencing error may be responsible. The chain combines TRBV3-1 (or the pseudogene TRBV3-2) with TRBJ2-7; 10 bases map to TRBD1. The CDR3 length is 12 residues. CDR1 is LGHDT, CDR2 YNNKEL, per germline (reference sequence). CDR3 amino acids: CASSQTGTGAIF. The DNA of the CDR3 is TGTGCCAGCAGCCAAACAGGGACAGGGGCTATTTTC.

The chain employs TRBV11-2 and TRBJ2-4; 7 nucleotides match TRBD2. The germline V gene encodes CDR1 SGHAT and CDR2 FQNNGV. This CDR3 contains 16 residues. The ends lost 3 bases at V and 0 bases at J; junction bases unmatched: 5. The CDR3 DNA sequence: TGTGCCAGCAGCTTCGTGCGGGGGTTAGCCAAAAACATTCAGTACTTC. Translation: CASSFVRGLAKNIQYF. The complete variable domain, with remaining parts taken from reference TRBV11-2 and TRBJ2-4, reads EAGVAQSPRYKIIEKRQSVAFWCNPISGHATLYWYQQILGQGPKLLIQFQNNGVVDDSQLPKDRFSAERLKGVDSTLKIQPAKLEDSAVYLCASSFVRGLAKNIQYFGAGTRLSVL.

The count of this clone is one. The CDR3 nucleotides are TGTGCCAGCAGTTCTTGGATCCCGGGACTAGCGGGAGGGCAGGAGACCCAGTACTTC. It codes for CASSSWIPGLAGGQETQYF. The rearrangement links TRBV28 to TRBJ2-5; 16 nucleotides agree with TRBD2. This CDR3 region has 19 residues. V trimming: 4 bases; J trimming: 5 bases; junction bases outside the gene matches: 13. Germline V gene lookup returns CDR1 MDHEN and CDR2 SYDVKM.

The chain recombines TRBV7-8 with TRBJ2-6; TRBD2 is a possible D gene (5 bases). Per germline, CDR1 SGHVS and CDR2 FQNEAQ. Trimming took 5 bases from V and 0 from J, leaving 20 bases between them. This CDR3 spans 19 amino acids. The CDR3 coding sequence is TGTGCCAGCAGCGCCCGGGGTTGGCCCTCTCTCTCTGGGGCCAACGTCCTGACTTTC. It yields the protein CASSARGWPSLSGANVLTF.

The chain combines TRBV6-1 with TRBJ2-7; TRBD1 is a possible D gene (5 bases). The CDR3 contains 12 residues. Trimming took off 2 bases at V and 9 bases at J, with 11 bases between the two ends. Germline values: CDR1 MNHNS, CDR2 SASEGT. CDR3 sequence (DNA): TGTGCCAGCAGTGAAAGGGGAAGGGCGCAGTACTTC. As protein: CASSERGRAQYF.

V and J are TRBV21-1 and TRBJ2-7; the DNA was not used to check the table's D call, TRBD2. TRBV21-1 is a documented pseudogene. This CDR3 is built from 17 residues. CDR3 sequence reads: CASRVGLAGDKTYEQYF. In nucleotides, the CDR3 is TGTGCCAGCAGGGTCGGACTAGCGGGAGACAAGACCTACGAGCAGTACTTC.

The gene calls are TRBV19 and TRBJ1-5; the match to TRBD1 covers 9 bases. CDR1 and CDR2 from the germline V gene are LNHDA and SQIVND (reference sequence). Trimming took 4 bases from V and 5 from J; bases not matched to a gene: 0. This CDR3 has 13 amino acids. The CDR3 DNA follows: TGTGCCAGTAGTAGGGACAGGGATCAGCCCCAGCATTTT. This translates into CASSRDRDQPQHF.

This chain uses TRBV2 with TRBJ2-5, with TRBD2 matching 11 bases. V gave up 5 bases and J gave up 2 bases; unmatched junction bases: 1. The CDR3 length is 14 residues. Per the germline V gene, CDR1 is SNHLY and CDR2 is FYNNEI. CDR3 region: CASSTSGGQETQYF. The CDR3 DNA follows: TGTGCCAGCAGTACTAGCGGGGGACAAGAGACCCAGTACTTC.

V and J are TRBV12-3 or TRBV12-4 and TRBJ2-7, with unresolved D. The CDR3 is made up of 11 amino acids. V shed 4 bases and J shed 3 bases, with 4 bases lying between them. CDR3 sequence: CASSSYYEQYF. As DNA, the CDR3 is TGTGCCAGCAGTTCGTACTACGAGCAGTACTTC.

This clone was counted once. The chain couples TRBV15 to TRBJ2-7; D is ambiguous. Per the germline V gene, CDR1 is LNHNV and CDR2 is YYDKDF (reference sequence). This CDR3 spans 15 amino acids. Between the trimmed V and J ends, which lost 0 bases and 4 bases, there was a span of 13 bases. The DNA of the CDR3 is TGTGCCACCAGCAGAGATCTGCGGTCCGGGTACGAGCAGTACTTC. It yields the protein CATSRDLRSGYEQYF. Using reference TRBV15 and TRBJ2-7 for the parts outside the CDR3, the full variable domain is DAMVIQNPRYQVTQFGKPVTLSCSQTLNHNVMYWYQQKSSQAPKLLFHYYDKDFNNEADTPDNFQSRRPNTSFCFLDIRSPGLGDTAMYLCATSRDLRSGYEQYFGPGTRLTVT.

The chain carries TRBV19 and TRBJ1-2; 7 positions match TRBD1. CDR1 and CDR2 (germline): LNHDA, SQIVND (reference sequence). This CDR3 comprises 15 residues. J lost 5 bases, V lost 2 bases, and 8 bases had no gene match. This CDR3 is CASSISGQAIYGYTF. The CDR3 DNA reads TGTGCCAGTAGTATATCCGGACAGGCCATTTATGGCTACACCTTC. The variable domain in full, with the rest retrieved from reference TRBV19 and TRBJ1-2, is DGGITQSPKYLFRKEGQNVTLSCEQNLNHDAMYWYRQDPGQGLRLIYYSQIVNDFQKGDIAEGYSVSREKKESFPLTVTSAQKNPTAFYLCASSISGQAIYGYTFGSGTRLTVV.

The chain recombines TRBV7-9 with TRBJ2-1; weak D call: TRBD2 (5 bases). V lost 1 base, J lost 4 bases, and 20 bases lay in between. CDR1 is SEHNR, CDR2 FQNEAQ, per germline (reference sequence). This CDR3 has 18 amino acids. The CDR3 here is CASSLEVKHGVIYNEQFF. As DNA, the CDR3 is TGTGCCAGCAGCTTAGAAGTAAAGCACGGGGTGATATACAATGAGCAGTTCTTC. The whole variable domain, filled in from reference TRBV7-9 and TRBJ2-1, reads DTGVSQNPRHKITKRGQNVTFRCDPISEHNRLYWYRQTLGQGPEFLTYFQNEAQLEKSRLLSDRFSAERPKGSFSTLEIQRTEQGDSAMYLCASSLEVKHGVIYNEQFFGPGTRLTVL.

This sequence joins TRBV28 and TRBJ2-7; a weak D match, TRBD1 (6 bases). CDR1 and CDR2 (germline): MDHEN, SYDVKM. CDR3 length: 12 amino acids. V shed 6 bases and J shed 4 bases, with 10 bases lying between them. CDR3 in DNA: TGTGCCAGCAGCAGGACAGTTTACGAGCAGTACTTC. Its protein is CASSRTVYEQYF. Variable domain in full (rest from reference TRBV28 and TRBJ2-7): DVKVTQSSRYLVKRTGEKVFLECVQDMDHENMFWYRQDPGLGLRLIYFSYDVKMKEKGDIPEGYSVSREKKERFSLILESASTNQTSMYLCASSRTVYEQYFGPGTRLTVT.

The chain is built from TRBV28 and TRBJ1-1; D is uncertain. The germline V and J ends were trimmed by 10 bases and 1 base, with 13 bases remaining between them. This CDR3 region has 13 residues. In germline, CDR1 is MDHEN, CDR2 SYDVKM. The DNA of the CDR3 is TGTGCCACCGCCGGGGATCCGAACACTGAAGCTTTCTTT. Its translation is CATAGDPNTEAFF.

This clone was found once. The rearrangement uses TRBV7-2 and TRBJ2-2; 7 bases agree with TRBD1. CDR1 and CDR2 from the germline V gene are SGHTA and FQGNSA. This CDR3 comprises 15 residues. V lost 5 bases and J lost 3; bases outside the gene matches: 6. The CDR3 DNA is TGTGCCAGCAGCCCCGTCCAGGGGGACACCGGGGAGCTGTTTTTT. Translated, it gives CASSPVQGDTGELFF.

The rearrangement joins TRBV6-5 to TRBJ1-2; 9 bases align to TRBD1. The trim removed 5 bases at V and 7 bases at J, leaving 5 bases unmatched. The CDR3 runs to 13 residues. Germline assignment: CDR1 MNHEY and CDR2 SVGAGI. The CDR3 region has the DNA TGTGCCAGCAGTAATGGGGACAGGGCTGGCTACACCTTC. Translated, it gives CASSNGDRAGYTF.

The chain couples TRBV4-2 to TRBJ2-5; TRBD1 matches 10 bases. V dropped 1 base and J dropped 5; count of bases not matched to a gene: 4. The CDR3 is 15 residues long. CDR1 LGHNA and CDR2 YNFKEQ come from the germline V gene. CDR3 sequence (DNA): TGTGCCAGCAGCCAAGGACAGGGGGCAGGGGAGACCCAGTACTTC. As protein: CASSQGQGAGETQYF.

This sequence joins TRBV5-1 and TRBJ2-7, with D possibly TRBD2 on 5 matching bases. The CDR3 has 13 residues. In germline, CDR1 is SGHRS, CDR2 YFSETQ. The V end was cut by 1 base, the J end by 6 bases, with 11 bases between. The CDR3 DNA reads as TGCGCCAGCAGCTTGTTAGAGGGTTCCGAGCAGTACTTC. Translating it yields CASSLLEGSEQYF.